This entry is about one TCR beta chain. This receptor's antigen is unknown. No much larger clone is present one base from it, and per-base qualities are unavailable. The sample is drawn from a study of beta chain features in type 1 diabetes (dated 2018 in TCRdb). General notes on the study: Mean age, gender distribution, total cell number and subset yield were not different between patients and healthy donors. Across all samples, fewer than 110,000,000 sorted cells were examined, and cell number per subset correlated strongly with RNA yield. In the study, recently diagnosed type 1 diabetes patients and matched healthy donors were compared on the TCRB repertoires of their sorted circulating CD4+ T cell subsets. Regulatory and stem cell-like memory subsets were isolated from only 8 patients and about eight healthy donors, whereas naive and central memory subsets came from all 30 or so donors. Study-wide conclusions, independent of this receptor: Shorter templates might be favored by PCR, yet because patient and control samples were amplified and corrected together, any such skew would affect both groups equally. At VDJ recombination sites, type 1 diabetes patients had fewer insertions and more deleted nucleotides, which implies abnormalities in thymic rearrangement. Only small numbers of individuals were included in the HLA sub-analyses, which left unresolved whether HLA type had any influence on TCRB rearrangement. Type 1 diabetes patients showed a moderate but significant shortening of TCRB CDR3 length in all four CD4+ subsets. Sequencing cDNA rather than genomic DNA could over-represent highly expressing activated cells, although activation and CD3 levels did not differ between groups. Naive, central memory and regulatory TCRB repertoires appeared more similar among patients than among healthy donors.

A single peripheral blood draw of about 116 mL on average was collected from each donor into heparinised tubes. A BD FACSAria II was used to sort naive, central memory, regulatory and stem cell-like memory CD4+ T cells with a panel that included CD45RO, CCR7, CD25, CD127, CD95 and CD27. A purity above 95% was achieved for all sorted populations. PBMCs were isolated immediately by Lymphoprep density gradient centrifugation and stained directly without culture. So that batch effects would be minimized, each experiment stained and sorted samples in pairs, pairing one healthy donor with one patient. The High Capacity cDNA Reverse Transcription Kit was used to reverse transcribe all of the isolated RNA, meaning that expressed TCRB transcripts were what got sequenced. Naive, central memory and regulatory T cell samples underwent deep immunoSEQ sequencing, averaging about 3.57 million total reads per sample. Sorted cells were lysed in RLT buffer and RNA was extracted with DNase-treated RNeasy Micro or Mini kits, depending on cell number. To prevent cross-contamination, each cell subset was processed individually, whereas patient and healthy donor samples were processed jointly. Using the immunoSEQ multiplex PCR, TCRB sequences were amplified from cDNA into 87-bp fragments spanning the CDR3 region. The amplicons were sequenced using the Illumina HiSeq platform. On the study's bioinformatics: PCR bias was computationally corrected using synthetic template baselines, reads within Hamming distance 2 were collapsed, and singletons that could not be merged were discarded. By aligning reads against IMGT, V, D and J genes, CDR3 length, and insertions or deletions at six rearrangement sites were assigned. Clonotype counts were normalized to sorted cell number within each subset before computing true diversity and Gini coefficients with the tcR R package. The overlap coefficient, calculated on TCRB nucleotide sequences, was used to measure repertoire sharing. Out-of-frame TCRB sequences from naive cells were analyzed to stand in for the pre-selection repertoire. The clones in this table, taken by TCRdb from immuneACCESS, are in-frame only. Not every clone is retained; where verified, under half of the shortfall comes from an unresolved V gene, and the cause of the rest is unknown. That table supplies the V and J calls and clone size; D and trimming were determined from the DNA. This sample is represented by around 260,000 clones; 20% of them were singletons. In total, the top ten clones hold 0.028% of the sample.

The sequence came from a woman aged 40 to 50 with type 1 diabetes. Sequencing used naive CD4+ T cells from blood. The cell subset or site tag for this specimen amounts to: true naive CD4+ T cells.

The CDR3 protein is CASSVETGNSPLHF. The DNA is as follows: TGTGCCAGCAGCGTAGAAACGGGTAATTCACCCCTCCACTTT. Rearrangement joined TRBV9 to TRBJ1-6; a confident D gene designation cannot be given. According to the germline V gene, CDR1 reads SGDLS and CDR2 reads YYNGEE. V is reduced by 0 bases and J by 6 bases, leaving a spacing of 7 bases between them. The CDR3, from cysteine to phenylalanine, totals 14 residues. The sequence is cut down to CDR3 DNA, 42 bases in frame from base 1.